Listed below are T cell receptor beta chains from one sample, sequenced in a study of blood T cell repertoires in COVID-19. Method: immunoSEQ multiplex PCR; TCRdb's copy keeps in-frame clones and lacks some. The table lists about 180,000 clones, over 80% of them singletons. Sequencing was performed on peripheral blood. Source of these receptors: a woman aged 70-85 years with COVID-19, enrolled during active disease. Both conserved end residues are trimmed from each CDR3. Fields, in order: J gene, V gene, CDR3 protein.

>TRBJ1-2|TRBV7-8
ASSLGSTPGTDNYGYT
>TRBJ2-1|TRBV4-1
ASSQSSGWRNEQF
>TRBJ2-1|TRBV5-6
ASSSYRSLAGPSNEQF
>TRBJ2-1|TRBV3-1/TRBV3-2
ASSQGVQDRGSNEQF
>TRBJ2-7|TRBV28
ASSAPGGGLYEQY
>TRBJ2-7|TRBV6-2/TRBV6-3
ASSYPGLAGVYEQY
>TRBJ2-7|TRBV3-1/TRBV3-2
ASTGLSSYEQY
>TRBJ2-7|TRBV15
ATSRDHASSYEQY
>TRBJ2-2|TRBV5-1
ASSLEGQGNTGELF
>TRBJ1-1|TRBV30
AWSVPELGSTEAF